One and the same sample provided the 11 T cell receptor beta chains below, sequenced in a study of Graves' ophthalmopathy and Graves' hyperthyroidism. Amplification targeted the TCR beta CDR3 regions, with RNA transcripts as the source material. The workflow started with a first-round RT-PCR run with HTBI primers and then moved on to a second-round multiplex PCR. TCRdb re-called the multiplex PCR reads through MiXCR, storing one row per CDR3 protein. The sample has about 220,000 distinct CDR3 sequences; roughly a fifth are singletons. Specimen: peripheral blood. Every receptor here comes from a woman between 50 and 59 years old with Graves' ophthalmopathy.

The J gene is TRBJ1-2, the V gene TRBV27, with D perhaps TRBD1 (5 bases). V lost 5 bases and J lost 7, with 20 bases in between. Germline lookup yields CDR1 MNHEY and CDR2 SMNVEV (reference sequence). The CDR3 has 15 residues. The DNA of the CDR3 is TGTGCCAGCAGTCGGGGGGACGCCGAGTCGGGTGGCTACACCTTC. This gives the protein CASSRGDAESGGYTF.

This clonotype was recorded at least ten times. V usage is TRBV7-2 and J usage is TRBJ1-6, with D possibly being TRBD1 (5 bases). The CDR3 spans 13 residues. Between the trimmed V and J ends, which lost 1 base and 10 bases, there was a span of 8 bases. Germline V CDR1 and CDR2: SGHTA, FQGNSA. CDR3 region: CASSLERGSPLHF. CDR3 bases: TGTGCCAGCAGCTTAGAAAGGGGATCACCCCTCCACTTT.

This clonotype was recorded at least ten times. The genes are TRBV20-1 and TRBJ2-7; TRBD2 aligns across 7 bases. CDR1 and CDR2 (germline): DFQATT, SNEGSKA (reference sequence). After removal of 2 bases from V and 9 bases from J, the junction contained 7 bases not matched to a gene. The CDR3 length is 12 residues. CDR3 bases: TGCAGTGCTAGAATAGCGGGCCAAGGGCAGTACTTC. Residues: CSARIAGQGQYF.

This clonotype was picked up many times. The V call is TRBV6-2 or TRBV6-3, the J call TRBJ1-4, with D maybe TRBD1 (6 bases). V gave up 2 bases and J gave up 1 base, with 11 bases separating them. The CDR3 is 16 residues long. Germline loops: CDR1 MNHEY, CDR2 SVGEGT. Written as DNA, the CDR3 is TGTGCCAGCAGTTACAGCCGGGGGCAAACTAATGAAAAACTGTTTTTT. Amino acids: CASSYSRGQTNEKLFF.

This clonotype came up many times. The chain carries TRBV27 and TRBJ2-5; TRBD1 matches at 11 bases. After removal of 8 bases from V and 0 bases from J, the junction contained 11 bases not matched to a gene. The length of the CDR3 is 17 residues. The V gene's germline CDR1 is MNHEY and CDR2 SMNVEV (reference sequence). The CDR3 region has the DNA TGTGCCAGCGCCCGGACAGGGGGCTTTACTAACCAAGAGACCCAGTACTTC. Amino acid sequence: CASARTGGFTNQETQYF.

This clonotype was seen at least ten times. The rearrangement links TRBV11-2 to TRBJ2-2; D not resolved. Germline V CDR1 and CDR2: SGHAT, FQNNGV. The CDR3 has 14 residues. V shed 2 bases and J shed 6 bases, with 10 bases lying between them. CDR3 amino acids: CASSLIISSGELFF. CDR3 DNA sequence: TGTGCCAGCAGCTTAATTATCTCATCCGGGGAGCTGTTTTTT.

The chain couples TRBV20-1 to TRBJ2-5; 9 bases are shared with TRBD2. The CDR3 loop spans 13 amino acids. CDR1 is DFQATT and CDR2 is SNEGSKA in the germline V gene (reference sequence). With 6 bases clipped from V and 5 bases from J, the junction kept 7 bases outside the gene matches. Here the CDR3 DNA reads TGCAGTGCAAAAAGCGGGAGGACGGAGACCCAGTACTTC. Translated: CSAKSGRTETQYF.

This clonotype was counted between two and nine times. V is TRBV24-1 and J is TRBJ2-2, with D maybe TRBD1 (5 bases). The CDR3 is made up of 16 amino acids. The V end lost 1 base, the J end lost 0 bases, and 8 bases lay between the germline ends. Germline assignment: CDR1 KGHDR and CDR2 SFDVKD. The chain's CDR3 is CATSDFKGTNTGELFF. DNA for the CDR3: TGTGCCACCAGTGATTTTAAGGGGACGAACACCGGGGAGCTGTTTTTT.

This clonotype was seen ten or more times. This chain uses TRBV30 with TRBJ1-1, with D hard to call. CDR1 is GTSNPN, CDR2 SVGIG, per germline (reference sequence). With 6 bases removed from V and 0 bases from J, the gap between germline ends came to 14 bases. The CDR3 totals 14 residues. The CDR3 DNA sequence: TGTGCCTGTGCCCCGCCAGCCATGAACACTGAAGCTTTCTTT. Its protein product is CACAPPAMNTEAFF.

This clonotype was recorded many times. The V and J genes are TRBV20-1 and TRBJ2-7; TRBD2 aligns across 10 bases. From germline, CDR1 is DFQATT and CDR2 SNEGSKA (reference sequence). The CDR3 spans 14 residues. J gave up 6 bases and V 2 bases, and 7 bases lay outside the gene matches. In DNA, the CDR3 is TGCAGTGCTAGAAATCTAGCGGGAGTCCTCGAGCAGTACTTC. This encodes CSARNLAGVLEQYF.

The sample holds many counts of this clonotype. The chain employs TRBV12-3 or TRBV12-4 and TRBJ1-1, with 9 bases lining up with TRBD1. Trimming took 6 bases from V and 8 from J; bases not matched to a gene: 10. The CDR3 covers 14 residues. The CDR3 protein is CASRGTGHYEEAFF. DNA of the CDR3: TGTGCCAGCAGGGGGACAGGGCATTACGAGGAAGCTTTCTTT.